What follows are 5 T cell receptor beta chains derived from one specimen sequenced in a study of control samples from healthy donors and cancer patients. Produced via immunoSEQ multiplex PCR; TCRdb's table is partial and in-frame only. The table lists about 210,000 clones. Source material: blood. Receptors were obtained from a woman aged 25-40 years in good health.

This sequence joins TRBV10-1 and TRBJ1-1, with D possibly matching TRBD1 (5 bases). Per germline, CDR1 WNHNN and CDR2 SYGVQD (reference sequence). The CDR3 sequence is 13 residues long. V shed 7 bases and J shed 7 bases, with 16 bases lying between them. Written as DNA, the CDR3 is TGCGCCAGCATTGGGGACCGGGGCTTTGAAGCTTTCTTT. It codes for CASIGDRGFEAFF.

This chain uses TRBV9 with TRBJ1-2; 8 bases fit TRBD1. CDR3 length equals 13 residues. The germline gives CDR1 SGDLS, CDR2 YYNGEE. J lost 14 bases, V lost 2 bases, and 11 bases had no gene match. CDR3 in DNA: TGTGCCAGCAGCGTTCAGGGGGCGGATTTTGGGACCTTC. This translates into CASSVQGADFGTF.

V gene TRBV11-2 combines with J gene TRBJ2-7, with 8 positions matching TRBD2. This CDR3 comprises 18 residues. CDR1 and CDR2 from the germline V gene are SGHAT and FQNNGV. The V segment lost 1 base and the J segment 5 bases; nucleotides outside the gene matches: 16. This chain's CDR3 is CASSLVGIFGAGRDEQYF. CDR3 bases: TGTGCCAGCAGCTTAGTGGGGATCTTTGGGGCCGGGAGGGACGAGCAGTACTTC.

The chain couples TRBV6-6 to TRBJ2-7; D gene ambiguous. The CDR3 extends over 12 amino acids. The germline V gene encodes CDR1 MNHNY and CDR2 SVGAGI (reference sequence). The V gene lost 0 bases and the J gene lost 6 bases, with 6 bases spanning the gap. The CDR3 protein is CASSYSGIEQYF. DNA of the CDR3: TGTGCCAGCAGTTACTCAGGGATCGAGCAGTACTTC.

This chain links TRBV5-1 with TRBJ2-5; 9 bases line up with TRBD2. CDR1 is SGHRS and CDR2 is YFSETQ in the germline V gene. Trimming cost V 3 bases and J 2 bases; bases outside gene matches: 5. The CDR3 length is 15 residues. The CDR3 sequence is CASSSVTSGQETQYF. Here the CDR3 DNA reads TGCGCCAGCAGCTCGGTGACTAGCGGACAAGAGACCCAGTACTTC. The variable domain in full, completed from reference TRBV5-1 and TRBJ2-5, reads KAGVTQTPRYLIKTRGQQVTLSCSPISGHRSVSWYQQTPGQGLQFLFEYFSETQRNKGNFPGRFSGRQFSNSRSEMNVSTLELGDSALYLCASSSVTSGQETQYFGPGTRLLVL.